The clone carrying this T cell receptor (beta chain) has just one count. These data come from a study of shared clonotypes between healthy human individuals. Study overall: A donor's plate count was three for CD4 naive and three for CD4 memory; CD8 naive had two and CD8 memory one.

Clones were read by immunoSEQ multiplex PCR, and TCRdb kept only the in-frame ones, dropping some. The sample shows approximately 2.3 million clones, approximately 95% of them seen only once. Unmatched junction bases numbered 3, after V lost 4 bases and J lost 2 bases. The CDR3 has 13 amino acids. The germline V gene encodes CDR1 SQVTM and CDR2 ANQGSEA. The origin of this receptor is a man in his late teens or twenties in good health. Some clones in this sample may be carry-over from other donors' samples. The V and J genes are TRBV29-1 and TRBJ2-7; 9 nucleotides match TRBD2. The sample taken for sequencing was naive CD4+ T cells from PBMCs. Subset described: CD45RA+ positively selected. This chain's CDR3 is CSVAGGRAYEQYF. Here the CDR3 DNA reads TGCAGCGTTGCGGGCGGGAGGGCCTACGAGCAGTACTTC.